A single sample gave rise to the 14 T cell receptor beta chains below, sequenced in a study of naive and memory T cell subsets. An equimolar mix of two oligonucleotides served as the beta constant-region primer for TRBC1 and TRBC2. Ligated cDNA was amplified by four rounds of PCR with nested alpha and beta constant-region primers and SP2. TCRdb analysed the UMI-ligation and nested PCR reads with MiXCR anew, one entry per CDR3 protein. The sample has 95,000 to 110,000 distinct CDR3 sequences, about 14% seen once. General observations from the study: Naive repertoires, especially CD8, held a few larger clonotypes, possibly memory cells re-expressing CD45RA.

These receptors have no identified antigens. Sequences were obtained from naive CD8+ T cells from blood. The receptors derive from a human donor in good health.

This clonotype showed up just a few times. The chain couples TRBV18 to TRBJ1-1; TRBD1 aligns across 7 bases. The CDR3 runs to 15 residues. Per the germline V gene, CDR1 is KGHSH and CDR2 is LQKENI. After removal of 0 bases from V and 6 bases from J, the junction contained 7 bases not matched to a gene. The CDR3 spells CASSPPYTGVPEAFF. The CDR3 DNA is TGTGCCAGCTCACCACCGTATACAGGGGTCCCTGAAGCTTTCTTT.

There are a few counts of this clonotype. The J gene is TRBJ2-7, the V gene TRBV12-3 or TRBV12-4; D call uncertain. This CDR3 comprises 13 residues. V gave up 1 base and J gave up 2 bases, with 6 bases separating them. The CDR3, as DNA: TGTGCCAGCAGTTTAGTAGGAACCTACGAGCAGTACTTC. Its translation: CASSLVGTYEQYF.

The rearrangement uses TRBV15 and TRBJ2-3; no clear D gene. Germline loops: CDR1 LNHNV, CDR2 YYDKDF (reference sequence). This CDR3 is 15 amino acids long. Trimming pared 0 bases from V and 1 base from J, leaving 8 bases between. The CDR3: CATSREKGRTDTQYF. The CDR3, as DNA: TGTGCCACCAGCAGAGAAAAGGGCCGCACAGATACGCAGTATTTT.

The V call is TRBV13, the J call TRBJ1-6; no clear D gene. This CDR3 comprises 15 residues. Trimming pared 5 bases from V and 8 bases from J, leaving 16 bases between. The V gene's germline CDR1 is PRHDT and CDR2 FYEKMQ (reference sequence). Here the CDR3 reads CASSPRLILDSPLHF. In DNA form, the CDR3 reads TGTGCCAGCAGCCCGCGCTTGATCCTGGATTCACCCCTCCACTTT. Variable domain in full (rest from reference TRBV13 and TRBJ1-6): AAGVIQSPRHLIKEKRETATLKCYPIPRHDTVYWYQQGPGQDPQFLISFYEKMQSDKGSIPDRFSAQQFSDYHSELNMSSLELGDSALYFCASSPRLILDSPLHFGNGTRLTVT.

This clonotype has a handful of counts. V usage is TRBV27 and J usage is TRBJ2-5; no clear D gene. This CDR3 is built from 15 residues. V gave up 2 bases and J gave up 4 bases, with 14 bases separating them. Germline V gene lookup returns CDR1 MNHEY and CDR2 SMNVEV (reference sequence). In DNA, the CDR3 is TGTGCCAGCAGTTTAGGCCTACCTCTCAGAGAGACCCAGTACTTC. Amino acids: CASSLGLPLRETQYF.

The chain is built from TRBV28 and TRBJ2-2, with 8 bases matching TRBD2. V lost 5 bases and J lost 5; bases outside the gene matches: 13. The CDR3 has 17 amino acids. Germline assignment: CDR1 MDHEN and CDR2 SYDVKM. CDR3 bases: TGTGCCAGCAGTATCACCGGCCCGGGCGGGGGGACCGGGGAGCTGTTTTTT. Residues: CASSITGPGGGTGELFF. Variable domain in full (rest from reference TRBV28 and TRBJ2-2): DVKVTQSSRYLVKRTGEKVFLECVQDMDHENMFWYRQDPGLGLRLIYFSYDVKMKEKGDIPEGYSVSREKKERFSLILESASTNQTSMYLCASSITGPGGGTGELFFGEGSRLTVL.

V is TRBV18 and J is TRBJ1-1, with no clear D. The CDR3 sequence is 14 residues long. Trimming left V 0 bases short and J 5 bases short, with 10 bases between. In germline, CDR1 is KGHSH, CDR2 LQKENI. The CDR3 here is CASSPPVGSTEAFF. CDR3 sequence (DNA): TGTGCCAGCTCACCACCGGTCGGATCGACTGAAGCTTTCTTT.

This clonotype was detected a few times. CDR3 residues: CASSPVVWGQETQYF. CDR3 nucleotide sequence: TGTGCCAGCAGCCCCGTCGTTTGGGGACAAGAGACCCAGTACTTC. The chain uses TRBV11-2 and TRBJ2-5; no firm D call. The CDR3 is 15 amino acids. Trimming pared 5 bases from V and 2 bases from J, leaving 15 bases between. The germline CDR1 and CDR2 sequences are SGHAT and FQNNGV.

This clonotype appeared a few times. V and J are TRBV19 and TRBJ2-1; TRBD2 agrees at 11 bases. The CDR3 sequence is 15 residues long. Per the germline V gene, CDR1 is LNHDA and CDR2 is SQIVND (reference sequence). The V gene end was trimmed by 8 bases and the J gene end by 8 bases; junction bases not matched to a gene: 11. CDR3 loop: CASAEGALAGDEQFF. The DNA for the CDR3 is TGTGCCAGTGCCGAGGGGGCACTAGCGGGAGATGAGCAGTTCTTC.

This clonotype was detected a few times. The chain links TRBV27 to TRBJ1-3; a possible D gene is TRBD1 (5 bases). Germline CDR1 MNHEY, CDR2 SMNVEV (reference sequence). V was clipped by 5 bases and J by 0 bases, with 11 bases between them. CDR3 length: 15 residues. The CDR3 spells CASSPGGSSGNTIYF. CDR3 nucleotide sequence: TGTGCCAGCAGTCCTGGGGGAAGCTCTGGAAACACCATATATTTT.

This chain connects TRBV7-9 to TRBJ2-7; TRBD2 matches 10 bases. The J segment lost 5 bases and the V segment lost 2 bases, leaving 0 bases of the junction unmatched. The germline V gene has CDR1 SEHNR and CDR2 FQNEAQ (reference sequence). This CDR3 has 13 amino acids. The CDR3 region is CASSLTSGDEQYF. The CDR3 DNA reads as TGTGCCAGCAGCTTAACTAGCGGGGACGAGCAGTACTTC. The full variable domain, completed using reference TRBV7-9 and TRBJ2-7, is DTGVSQNPRHKITKRGQNVTFRCDPISEHNRLYWYRQTLGQGPEFLTYFQNEAQLEKSRLLSDRFSAERPKGSFSTLEIQRTEQGDSAMYLCASSLTSGDEQYFGPGTRLTVT.

This clonotype was seen a handful of times. The chain employs TRBV27 and TRBJ2-7, with D maybe TRBD1 (6 bases). This CDR3 has 12 amino acids. V was shortened by 10 bases and J by 3 bases, with 13 bases between the two germline ends. CDR1 and CDR2 from the germline V gene are MNHEY and SMNVEV (reference sequence). For the CDR3, the DNA is TGTGCCACCCAGGGGATTGGCTACGAGCAGTACTTC. Protein sequence: CATQGIGYEQYF.

V usage is TRBV27 and J usage is TRBJ1-5, with 7 bases identical to TRBD1. Per germline, CDR1 MNHEY and CDR2 SMNVEV (reference sequence). With 4 bases clipped from V and 4 bases from J, the junction kept 4 bases outside the gene matches. The CDR3 contains 14 residues. The CDR3 loop is CASSSTGPNQPQHF. The CDR3 bases are TGTGCCAGCAGTTCGACAGGGCCTAATCAGCCCCAGCATTTT.

This clonotype was counted between two and nine times. The rearrangement links TRBV9 to TRBJ2-1, with 7 nucleotides matching TRBD1. V shed 4 bases, J shed 0 bases, and the junction held 10 bases outside the gene matches. The length of the CDR3 is 17 residues. Germline V CDR1 and CDR2: SGDLS, YYNGEE. The CDR3 spells CASSFRHSGGSYNEQFF. DNA of the CDR3: TGTGCCAGCAGCTTCCGTCATTCAGGGGGCTCCTACAATGAGCAGTTCTTC.